This T cell receptor beta chain was observed in a study of T cells in Graves' hyperthyroidism and ophthalmopathy. Findings and caveats of the study: Most clonotypes that expanded in the thyroid above 0.001 also showed up in blood.

Diagnoses used clinical symptoms, serum thyroxine and TRAb, thyroid ultrasound and orbital computed tomography. In regard to this clonotype: Its antigen is still unknown.

Researchers amplified the TCR beta CDR3 regions from RNA transcripts. The HTBI primer set was used in a first-round RT-PCR of the TCR CDR3. TCRdb independently ran MiXCR on the multiplex PCR reads; one entry per CDR3 protein. The sample consists of 540,000 or so distinct CDR3 sequences, about half of them appearing once. This receptor was identified in an adult woman with Graves' disease, either hyperthyroidism or ophthalmopathy (not recorded which). The sample consisted of peripheral blood or thyroid tissue (not recorded which).

The CDR3 protein is CASGGTSRNTGELFF. CDR3 in DNA: TGTGCCAGTGGAGGGACTAGCAGAAACACCGGGGAGCTGTTTTTT. The V and J genes are TRBV19 and TRBJ2-2, with 9 bases identical to TRBD2. Germline V lookup: CDR1 LNHDA, CDR2 SQIVND (reference sequence). This CDR3 has 15 amino acids. Trimming took 8 bases from V and 2 from J; bases not matched to a gene: 6. The variable domain in full, with the rest retrieved from reference TRBV19 and TRBJ2-2, is DGGITQSPKYLFRKEGQNVTLSCEQNLNHDAMYWYRQDPGQGLRLIYYSQIVNDFQKGDIAEGYSVSREKKESFPLTVTSAQKNPTAFYLCASGGTSRNTGELFFGEGSRLTVL.